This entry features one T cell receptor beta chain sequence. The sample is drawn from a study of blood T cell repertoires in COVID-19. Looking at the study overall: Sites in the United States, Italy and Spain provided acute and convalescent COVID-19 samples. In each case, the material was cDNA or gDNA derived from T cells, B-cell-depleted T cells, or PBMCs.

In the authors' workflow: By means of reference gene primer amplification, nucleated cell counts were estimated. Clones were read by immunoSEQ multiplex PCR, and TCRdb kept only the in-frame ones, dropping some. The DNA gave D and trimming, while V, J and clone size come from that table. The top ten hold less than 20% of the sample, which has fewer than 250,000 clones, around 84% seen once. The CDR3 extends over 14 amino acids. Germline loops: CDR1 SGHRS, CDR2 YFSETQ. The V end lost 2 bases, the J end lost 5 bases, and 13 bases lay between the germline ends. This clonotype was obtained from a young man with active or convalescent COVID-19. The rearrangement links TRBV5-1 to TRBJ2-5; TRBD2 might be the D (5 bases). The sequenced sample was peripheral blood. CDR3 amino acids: CASSLAASEETQYF. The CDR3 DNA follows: TGCGCCAGCAGCTTAGCGGCCAGCGAGGAGACCCAGTACTTC. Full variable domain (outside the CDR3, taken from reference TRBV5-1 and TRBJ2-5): KAGVTQTPRYLIKTRGQQVTLSCSPISGHRSVSWYQQTPGQGLQFLFEYFSETQRNKGNFPGRFSGRQFSNSRSEMNVSTLELGDSALYLCASSLAASEETQYFGPGTRLLVL.